What follows are 21 T cell receptor beta chains derived from one specimen sequenced in a study of blood T cell repertoires in COVID-19. Profiled with immunoSEQ multiplex PCR; TCRdb holds only in-frame clones, not every one. The sample lists around 200,000 clones, 88% occurring once. The sequenced sample was peripheral blood. Receptors originate from a man aged 18 to 29 with active or convalescent COVID-19.

This clone was recorded a few times. The V and J genes are TRBV7-2 and TRBJ2-7; 16 nucleotides align to TRBD2. This CDR3 comprises 17 residues. Per germline, CDR1 SGHTA and CDR2 FQGNSA. J lost 2 bases, V lost 4 bases, and 5 bases had no gene match. This CDR3 is CASSSGLAGGIAYEQYF. The CDR3 DNA reads as TGTGCCAGCAGCTCGGGACTAGCGGGGGGGATCGCCTACGAGCAGTACTTC.

The chain uses TRBV19 and TRBJ1-5, with TRBD1 matching 7 bases. Germline values: CDR1 LNHDA, CDR2 SQIVND (reference sequence). This CDR3 is 13 amino acids long. Unmatched junction bases numbered 3, after V lost 4 bases and J lost 6 bases. The CDR3 sequence: CASSTGGLQPQHF. CDR3 coding DNA: TGTGCCAGTAGTACAGGGGGGCTTCAGCCCCAGCATTTT.

The J gene is TRBJ1-1, the V gene TRBV11-2; D remains ambiguous. The CDR3 is 13 residues long. Trimming cost V 1 base and J 4 bases, with 7 bases left between them. CDR1 and CDR2 from the germline V gene are SGHAT and FQNNGV. CDR3 DNA: TGTGCCAGCAGCTTAGGCGTGTCCACTGAAGCTTTCTTT. Protein product: CASSLGVSTEAFF.

The CDR3 protein is CASTAGMNTEAFF. DNA for the CDR3: TGTGCCAGCACGGCAGGGATGAACACTGAAGCTTTCTTT. The chain combines TRBV9 with TRBJ1-1; D might be TRBD1 (5 bases). The V end was cut by 6 bases, the J end by 0 bases, with 9 bases between. This CDR3 has 13 residues. Germline-derived CDR1 and CDR2 are SGDLS and YYNGEE.

In DNA form, the CDR3 reads TGTGCCTGGAGTGTAGTGGGGAGGACAGATACGCAGTATTTT. Protein product: CAWSVVGRTDTQYF. This rearrangement joins TRBV30 to TRBJ2-3, with D possibly matching TRBD2 (6 bases). The CDR3 covers 14 residues. Per germline, CDR1 GTSNPN and CDR2 SVGIG (reference sequence). The V gene lost 0 bases and the J gene lost 3 bases, with 10 bases spanning the gap.

This clone appeared a single time. The chain is built from TRBV30 and TRBJ2-1, with 10 bases identical to TRBD2. Germline CDR1 GTSNPN, CDR2 SVGIG (reference sequence). Trimming removed 5 bases from V and 5 bases from J; junction bases left unmatched: 9. The CDR3 runs 15 residues. CDR3 amino acids: CAWGPGLAADNEQFF. The DNA for the CDR3 is TGTGCCTGGGGACCAGGACTAGCGGCCGACAATGAGCAGTTCTTC.

This clone came up once. The chain joins TRBV29-1 to TRBJ1-3; 11 nucleotides line up with TRBD1. Germline CDR1 and CDR2: SQVTM and ANQGSEA. J lost 8 bases, V lost 3 bases, and 9 bases had no gene match. The CDR3 length is 15 residues. The CDR3 DNA is TGCAGCGTTGAGACCCGGGACAGGGGGTTCTACACCATATATTTT. Protein: CSVETRDRGFYTIYF.

The V call is TRBV6-5, the J call TRBJ1-1; no clear D. Germline values: CDR1 MNHEY, CDR2 SVGAGI. V lost 5 bases and J lost 0, with 10 bases in between. This CDR3 is 14 amino acids long. In DNA form, the CDR3 reads TGTGCCAGCAGTAACGACGGGGTGAACACTGAAGCTTTCTTT. Translating gives CASSNDGVNTEAFF.

This chain uses TRBV9 with TRBJ2-3; no clear D. The CDR3 consists of 16 residues. V was trimmed by 4 bases and J by 2 bases, leaving 17 bases between them. CDR1 is SGDLS and CDR2 is YYNGEE in the germline V gene. The CDR3 sequence is CASSIDENGSTDTQYF. In DNA form, the CDR3 reads TGTGCCAGCAGCATCGACGAGAACGGGTCCACAGATACGCAGTATTTT.

The chain recombines TRBV5-1 with TRBJ1-1, with 7 bases lining up with TRBD1. Germline V gene lookup returns CDR1 SGHRS and CDR2 YFSETQ. This CDR3 region has 16 residues. Losses at the gene ends were 3 bases for V and 3 bases for J; bases not matched to a gene: 11. The CDR3 DNA sequence: TGCGCCAGCAGCTGGGGCCGGACAGGAGGATACACTGAAGCTTTCTTT. Its translation is CASSWGRTGGYTEAFF. Looking up the rest from reference TRBV5-1 and TRBJ1-1 gives the full variable domain: KAGVTQTPRYLIKTRGQQVTLSCSPISGHRSVSWYQQTPGQGLQFLFEYFSETQRNKGNFPGRFSGRQFSNSRSEMNVSTLELGDSALYLCASSWGRTGGYTEAFFGQGTRLTVV.

The rearrangement uses TRBV4-3 and TRBJ2-3; no reliable D call. Germline CDR1 and CDR2: LGHNA and YSLEER. The length of the CDR3 is 15 residues. V lost 1 base and J lost 9, with 17 bases in between. The CDR3 loop reads CASSQGSLHRLTQYF. The CDR3 DNA reads as TGCGCCAGCAGCCAAGGCAGCCTTCACAGATTGACGCAGTATTTT.

V and J are TRBV18 and TRBJ1-1, with D hard to call. V was pared by 3 bases and J by 6 bases, with 14 bases between. This CDR3 region has 14 residues. Germline CDR1 is KGHSH and CDR2 is LQKENI. The CDR3 nucleotides read TGTGCCAGCTCACCGACTGATAGACTCGCTGAAGCTTTCTTT. This translates into CASSPTDRLAEAFF.

In DNA form, the CDR3 reads TGTGCCAGCAGCTTATTCGGGACTAGCGGCTACAATGAGCAGTTCTTC. This encodes CASSLFGTSGYNEQFF. The chain couples TRBV11-2 to TRBJ2-1, with 11 nucleotides matching TRBD2. V dropped 2 bases and J dropped 3; count of bases not matched to a gene: 3. Per germline, CDR1 SGHAT and CDR2 FQNNGV. The CDR3 is made up of 16 amino acids.

The chain links TRBV19 to TRBJ2-1, with D possibly being TRBD2 (5 bases). Per germline, CDR1 LNHDA and CDR2 SQIVND (reference sequence). The CDR3 runs to 14 residues. Trimming took 3 bases from V and 2 from J, leaving 8 bases between them. The chain's CDR3 is CASSMWETYNEQFF. For the CDR3, the DNA is TGTGCCAGTAGTATGTGGGAGACCTACAATGAGCAGTTCTTC. Full variable domain (rest looked up from reference TRBV19 and TRBJ2-1): DGGITQSPKYLFRKEGQNVTLSCEQNLNHDAMYWYRQDPGQGLRLIYYSQIVNDFQKGDIAEGYSVSREKKESFPLTVTSAQKNPTAFYLCASSMWETYNEQFFGPGTRLTVL.

This chain connects TRBV12-3 or TRBV12-4 to TRBJ1-1, with D possibly being TRBD1 (5 bases). V shed 3 bases and J shed 6 bases, with 11 bases lying between them. The CDR3 loop spans 13 amino acids. CDR3 coding DNA: TGTGCCAGCAGTTTCGCGGGGGGGGCTGAAGCTTTCTTT. Protein sequence: CASSFAGGAEAFF.

A few counts support this clone. The chain is built from TRBV4-1 and TRBJ2-3; possibly TRBD2 for D (5 bases). The V gene's germline CDR1 is MGHRA and CDR2 YSYEKL. The V end lost 8 bases, the J end lost 2 bases, and 8 bases lay between the germline ends. The CDR3 extends over 12 amino acids. CDR3 sequence: CASGDYTDTQYF. The DNA of the CDR3 is TGCGCCAGCGGAGACTACACAGATACGCAGTATTTT.

The V and J genes are TRBV6-1 and TRBJ1-2; tentatively, D is TRBD1 (6 bases). This CDR3 comprises 13 residues. The V gene's germline CDR1 is MNHNS and CDR2 SASEGT. V lost 3 bases and J lost 8, with 13 bases in between. DNA for the CDR3: TGTGCCAGCAGTGAGTACAGGGAGGGGGGCTACACCTTC. This encodes CASSEYREGGYTF.

The chain joins TRBV2 to TRBJ1-1; 8 bases agree with TRBD1. The CDR3 extends over 15 amino acids. Germline-derived CDR1 and CDR2 are SNHLY and FYNNEI. V trimming: 5 bases; J trimming: 1 base; junction bases outside the gene matches: 6. CDR3 residues: CASSIVRGPNTEAFF. The CDR3 bases are TGTGCCAGCAGTATCGTCAGGGGGCCGAACACTGAAGCTTTCTTT.

The chain combines TRBV6-1 with TRBJ1-5, with 12 bases identical to TRBD1. V shed 3 bases and J 6 bases; nucleotides not matched to a gene: 3. This CDR3 is built from 15 residues. The V gene's germline CDR1 is MNHNS and CDR2 SASEGT. CDR3 protein: CASSDGTGGFQPQHF. The CDR3 nucleotides are TGTGCCAGCAGTGATGGGACAGGGGGCTTTCAGCCCCAGCATTTT.

J is TRBJ1-1 and V is TRBV7-2; possible D gene TRBD1, 6 bases. This CDR3 has 13 amino acids. In germline, CDR1 is SGHTA, CDR2 FQGNSA. The ends were cut back, 6 bases at V and 3 bases at J, with 11 bases in the middle. The chain's CDR3 is CASSPQGYTEAFF. The CDR3 bases are TGTGCCAGCAGTCCCCAGGGGTACACTGAAGCTTTCTTT.

The V call is TRBV5-8, the J call TRBJ2-7, with a possible D match to TRBD2 (5 bases). The V end lost 1 base, the J end lost 10 bases, and 12 bases lay between the germline ends. The CDR3 totals 12 residues. Germline CDR1 SGHTS, CDR2 YDEGEE. The DNA for the CDR3 is TGTGCCAGCAGCTTGACTAGTATCGATCAGTACTTC. Residues: CASSLTSIDQYF.